Included here is one T cell receptor beta chain sequence, with context. Ten or more counts support this clonotype. Its specific antigen is unknown. No quality values exist for individual bases; no much larger clone is one base distant. From the cysteine through the phenylalanine, the CDR3 covers 19 amino acids. Kept here is only the CDR3 DNA, which spans 57 bases and is read in frame from base 1. The germline V gene provides CDR1 SGHRS and CDR2 YFSETQ. V ends up 1 base short and J 3 bases short, with an unmatched junction base count of 8. The data originate from a study of identical twins (dated by TCRdb to the mid-2010s). The study in broad terms: To test whether fetal clonotypes persist, this study deep-sequenced TCR alpha and beta repertoires from monozygotic twins, from unrelated adults of various ages, and from cord blood. To rule out contamination, replicate twin experiments were performed at different times with different library preparation protocols. Broad study findings and their caveats: Recombination models systematically underestimated out-of-frame TCR alpha sharing in monozygotic twins but agreed with sharing between unrelated individuals. Abundant cord blood beta clonotypes had fewer insertions, young adult naive repertoires showed a similar but weaker trend, and memory repertoires showed no such trend. Excess twin sharing in beta out-of-frame sequences was weaker because fewer shared sequences lowered the signal-to-noise ratio. Out-of-frame TCR alpha sequences shared between twins showed an excess of low generation-probability sequences compared with coincidental sharing between unrelated individuals. Because the same donors could not be followed over many years, the conclusions relied on cross-sectional statistical analysis. Invariant T cells such as MAIT and iNKT could partly confound zero-insertion analyses, although diverse VJ usage argued against such confounding for most clonotypes.

Library construction relied on 5' RACE. The sequencer was an Illumina HiSeq 2000. A universal primer binding site was introduced by template switching, and a unique molecular identifier was present in the final cDNA, enabling accurate counting of TCR cDNA molecules. Specific primers in the conserved constant-segment region were used to synthesize first-strand cDNA for the TCR alpha and beta chains. Each cDNA library was double barcoded, with a SMART-Mk sample barcode plus Illumina barcodes, to control for contamination. Two successive PCR steps introduced TruSeq adapter sequences along with Illumina sample barcodes. Sequencing of the TCR alpha and beta cDNA libraries was done on the Illumina HiSeq platform using custom primers. As for how the authors treated the data: Raw reads were processed with MiGEC to extract unique molecular identifiers, and MiXCR was used to determine CDR3 positions. For each individual, recombination models were inferred using an EM algorithm with the repgenHMM and IGoR tools. Shared clonotypes were analyzed with the tcR package in R, and sharing was normalized by the product of cloneset sizes. To study raw recombination without the effects of thymic and clonal selection, out-of-frame nonproductive sequences were analyzed. The public reads were reanalyzed by TCRdb: fastp trimming at Q25, MiXCR alignment, in-frame beta chains only. Rows merge per CDR3 protein into single entries with the most common DNA and genes. For this entry, the V and J calls and clone size follow TCRdb and not the study's own pipeline. The sample records about 470,000 distinct CDR3 sequences, roughly 26% of which are singletons. Of the sample, 2.9% falls within the top ten clones.

Only healthy Caucasian donors were included. Three pairs of female monozygotic twins, all aged about 18 to 29 years, made up the twin cohort. CD4+ and CD8+ T cell populations were isolated with positive isolation kits from Invitrogen. The same specimen was also included in a second study, on T cells expressing NK-cell markers. The other study reports the following: Three sorted T-cell subsets (CD3+CD56+NKG2C+, CD3+CD56+NKG2C- and CD3+CD56-NKG2C+) from under 10 donors had their TCR beta-chain repertoires profiled. Seven of the eight sequenced donors were HCMV-seropositive and one was HCMV-seronegative. In several experiments an anti-gammadeltaTCR antibody was added to restrict sorting to alphabetaTCR-expressing T cells. In roughly 6 donors, the dominant CD3+CD56+NKG2C+ clonotypes ranked among the top 10 CD8+ clonotypes, making up roughly 1.0-7.0% of CD8+ T cells. Those dominant clonotypes were again the most abundant among CD3+CD56-NKG2C+ cells in a handful of donors, at 28.3-60.1%. It remained unclear whether the expanded NKG2C-expressing T cell clones were specific for HCMV antigens. Randomly selected healthy volunteers, three men and five women, were used as the eight sequenced donors. To determine HCMV serostatus, a commercial ELISA kit was used to detect HCMV-specific IgG in serum. Reads were demultiplexed and grouped by UMI with MIGEC, and clonotypes were assembled and quantified with MiTCR. To remove erroneous sequences, TCR cDNA sequences were retained only when supported by two or more reads. Downstream repertoire analysis used the tcR package, and clonotypes were matched across fractions by CDR3 nucleotide sequence plus V segment. VDJmatch was used to annotate antigen specificity against VDJdb, with one amino acid substitution in CDR3 permitted.

The sequence derives from a woman under 30 in good health. The chain is made from TRBV5-1 and TRBJ2-2; TRBD2 agrees with 14 junctional bases. The sequencing sample was made of CD4+ T cells sorted from blood. For the CDR3, the sequence is CASSLLTPGLAGDTGELFF. The DNA sequence is as follows: TGCGCCAGCAGCTTGCTCACCCCGGGACTAGCGGGAGACACCGGGGAGCTGTTTTTT.